These 15 T cell receptor beta chains came from one sample sequenced in a study of T cell responses to AZD1222 COVID-19 vaccine. The method was immunoSEQ multiplex PCR; TCRdb's version includes in-frame clones alone and lacks a portion of them. The repertoire consists of more than 70,000 clones, with approximately 91% occurring once and the leading ten covering 5%. This sample comprised peripheral blood, obtained on day 0 of MenACWY control vaccination. The source is an adult in good health.

The chain uses TRBV11-2 and TRBJ2-4; D might be TRBD1 (6 bases). Trimming took 4 bases from V and 0 from J, leaving 13 bases between them. From germline, CDR1 is SGHAT and CDR2 FQNNGV. This CDR3 comprises 16 residues. CDR3: CASSYDRLLAKNIQYF. In nucleotides, the CDR3 is TGTGCCAGCAGCTATGACAGGTTATTAGCCAAAAACATTCAGTACTTC.

The gene calls are TRBV7-9 and TRBJ2-7; 10 bases map to TRBD1. Per the germline V gene, CDR1 is SEHNR and CDR2 is FQNEAQ (reference sequence). V trimming: 4 bases; J trimming: 3 bases; junction bases outside the gene matches: 6. This CDR3 is built from 15 residues. CDR3: CASSYAGQGLYEQYF. The DNA of the CDR3 is TGTGCCAGCAGCTACGCGGGACAGGGGCTCTACGAGCAGTACTTC.

The gene calls are TRBV5-1 and TRBJ2-7; D could derive from TRBD1 or TRBD2 (6 bases each). Trimming cost V 1 base and J 7 bases, with 15 bases left between them. Looked up from germline, CDR1 is SGHRS and CDR2 is YFSETQ. This CDR3 contains 14 residues. The CDR3 region has the DNA TGCGCCAGCAGCTTGTGGGGGGACATGACAGAGCAGTACTTC. Translating gives CASSLWGDMTEQYF.

The table lists this clone with a count of one. The rearrangement links TRBV11-3 to TRBJ1-6; D is perhaps TRBD1 (5 bases). Trimming took 2 bases from V and 7 from J, leaving 9 bases between them. The CDR3 totals 14 residues. The germline gives CDR1 SGHNT, CDR2 YENEEA. The CDR3 protein is CASSLSRENSPLHF. CDR3 DNA: TGTGCCAGCAGCTTAAGCAGGGAGAATTCACCCCTCCACTTT.

The sample holds a few counts of this clone. This same CDR3 is encoded by further DNA sequences in the sample. The chain has TRBV2 and TRBJ1-2; 10 nucleotides align to TRBD1. Trimming cost V 7 bases and J 4 bases; bases outside gene matches: 6. This CDR3 is built from 14 residues. Germline V gene data show CDR1 as SNHLY and CDR2 as FYNNEI. The CDR3 DNA sequence: TGTGCCAGCACAGGACAGGGGGAATTCTATGGCTACACCTTC. This codes for CASTGQGEFYGYTF. Full variable domain (missing parts from reference TRBV2 and TRBJ1-2): EPEVTQTPSHQVTQMGQEVILRCVPISNHLYFYWYRQILGQKVEFLVSFYNNEISEKSEIFDDQFSVERPDGSNFTLKIRSTKLEDSAMYFCASTGQGEFYGYTFGSGTRLTVV.

This chain joins TRBV7-9 and TRBJ1-1; 7 positions agree with TRBD1. The germline V gene has CDR1 SEHNR and CDR2 FQNEAQ (reference sequence). The trim removed 2 bases at V and 6 bases at J, leaving 3 bases unmatched. The CDR3 length is 13 residues. The CDR3, as DNA: TGTGCCAGCAGCTTAACAGGGGTGGCTGAAGCTTTCTTT. This gives the protein CASSLTGVAEAFF. The full variable domain, completed using reference TRBV7-9 and TRBJ1-1, is DTGVSQNPRHKITKRGQNVTFRCDPISEHNRLYWYRQTLGQGPEFLTYFQNEAQLEKSRLLSDRFSAERPKGSFSTLEIQRTEQGDSAMYLCASSLTGVAEAFFGQGTRLTVV.

The chain is built from TRBV9 and TRBJ1-2, with 8 bases that match TRBD1. The CDR3 sequence is 14 residues long. Germline V CDR1 and CDR2: SGDLS, YYNGEE. V lost 5 bases and J lost 0; bases outside the gene matches: 3. This chain's CDR3 is CASSAGGSNYGYTF. The CDR3 DNA is TGTGCCAGCAGTGCAGGGGGCTCTAACTATGGCTACACCTTC.

V usage is TRBV6-2 or TRBV6-3 and J usage is TRBJ1-4, with 9 bases matching TRBD1. Per germline, CDR1 MNHEY and CDR2 SVGEGT. After removal of 6 bases from V and 3 bases from J, the junction contained 14 bases not matched to a gene. The length of the CDR3 is 18 residues. The CDR3 coding sequence is TGTGCCAGCAGCCCCGGGACAGGGCCCGGGAGAGCTAATGAAAAACTGTTTTTT. Encoded protein: CASSPGTGPGRANEKLFF.

The V gene is TRBV10-3, the J gene TRBJ1-5, with D perhaps TRBD1 (6 bases). The CDR3 has 13 residues. V was clipped by 3 bases and J by 9 bases, with 12 bases between them. Germline loops: CDR1 ENHRY, CDR2 SYGVKD. The CDR3 coding sequence is TGTGCCATCAGTGACAGGGGATCGCTGCCCCAGCATTTT. It encodes CAISDRGSLPQHF.

The rearrangement links TRBV4-3 to TRBJ1-2; possible D gene TRBD1, 5 bases. Germline-derived CDR1 and CDR2 are LGHNA and YSLEER. The V gene lost 0 bases and the J gene lost 10 bases, with 12 bases spanning the gap. The CDR3 has 13 amino acids. The CDR3 sequence: CASSQDGGGIYTF. For the CDR3, the DNA is TGCGCCAGCAGCCAAGATGGCGGGGGGATCTACACCTTC.

This chain links TRBV20-1 with TRBJ2-1; 8 bases agree with TRBD1. CDR3 length: 10 residues. V shed 6 bases and J 15 bases; nucleotides not matched to a gene: 7. CDR1 is DFQATT and CDR2 is SNEGSKA in the germline V gene (reference sequence). CDR3 protein: CSAMDRAAFF. The DNA of the CDR3 is TGCAGTGCCATGGACAGGGCGGCGTTCTTC.

CDR3 amino acids: CASSPFGGRSNQPQHF. The DNA of the CDR3 is TGTGCCAGCAGCCCTTTTGGGGGGCGGAGCAATCAGCCCCAGCATTTT. V usage is TRBV6-2 or TRBV6-3 and J usage is TRBJ1-5; TRBD1 might be the D (6 bases). Germline lookup yields CDR1 MNHEY and CDR2 SVGEGT. V was pared by 6 bases and J by 1 base, with 16 bases between. This CDR3 contains 16 residues.

The V and J genes are TRBV2 and TRBJ2-7, with D hard to call. V lost 7 bases, J lost 3 bases, and 10 bases lay in between. CDR1 SNHLY and CDR2 FYNNEI come from the germline V gene. The CDR3 sequence is 12 residues long. The CDR3 DNA is TGTGCCAGCAAGGGCAGCCTCTACGAGCAGTACTTC. Its translation is CASKGSLYEQYF. Using reference TRBV2 and TRBJ2-7 for the parts outside the CDR3, the full variable domain is EPEVTQTPSHQVTQMGQEVILRCVPISNHLYFYWYRQILGQKVEFLVSFYNNEISEKSEIFDDQFSVERPDGSNFTLKIRSTKLEDSAMYFCASKGSLYEQYFGPGTRLTVT.

V gene TRBV7-2 combines with J gene TRBJ2-7, with 11 bases matching TRBD2. The CDR3 consists of 16 residues. CDR1 is SGHTA, CDR2 FQGNSA, per germline. With 5 bases clipped from V and 2 bases from J, the junction kept 8 bases outside the gene matches. CDR3 sequence: CASSRLAGGTPYEQYF. For the CDR3, the DNA is TGTGCCAGCAGCCGCCTAGCGGGGGGAACCCCCTACGAGCAGTACTTC.

The chain uses TRBV5-1 and TRBJ1-6, with a tentative D call TRBD1 (5 bases). Trimming shortened V by 4 bases and J by 7 bases, and 15 bases separated the two germline ends. CDR3 size: 15 residues. Germline assignment: CDR1 SGHRS and CDR2 YFSETQ. CDR3 in amino acids: CASSLRDGRNSPLHF. The CDR3 DNA reads as TGCGCCAGCAGCCTAAGGGACGGGAGAAATTCACCCCTCCACTTT.